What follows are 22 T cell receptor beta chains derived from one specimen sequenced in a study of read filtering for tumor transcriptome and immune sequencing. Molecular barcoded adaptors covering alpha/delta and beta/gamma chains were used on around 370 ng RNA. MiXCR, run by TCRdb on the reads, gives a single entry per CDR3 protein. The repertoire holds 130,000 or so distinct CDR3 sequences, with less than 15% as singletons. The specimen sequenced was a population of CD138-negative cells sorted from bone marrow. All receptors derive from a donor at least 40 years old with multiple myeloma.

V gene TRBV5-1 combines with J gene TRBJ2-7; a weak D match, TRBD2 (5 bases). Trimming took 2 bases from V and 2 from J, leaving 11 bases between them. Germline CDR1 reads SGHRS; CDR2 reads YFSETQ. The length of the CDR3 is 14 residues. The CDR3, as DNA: TGCGCCAGCAGCTTACACGGGGAGACCTACGAGCAGTACTTC. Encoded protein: CASSLHGETYEQYF.

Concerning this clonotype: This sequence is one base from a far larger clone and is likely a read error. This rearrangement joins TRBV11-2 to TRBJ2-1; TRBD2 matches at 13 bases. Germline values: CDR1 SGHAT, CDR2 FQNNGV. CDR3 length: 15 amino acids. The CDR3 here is CASSQLAGGVNEQSF. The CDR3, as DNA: TGTGCCAGCAGCCAACTAGCGGGAGGGGTCAATGAGCAGTCCTTC.

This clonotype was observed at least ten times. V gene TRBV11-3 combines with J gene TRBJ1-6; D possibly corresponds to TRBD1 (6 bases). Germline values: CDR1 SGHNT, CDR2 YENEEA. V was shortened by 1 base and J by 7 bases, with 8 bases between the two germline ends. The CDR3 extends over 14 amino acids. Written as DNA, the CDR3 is TGTGCCAGCAGCTTAGGGACAGAGAATTCACCCCTCCACTTT. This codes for CASSLGTENSPLHF.

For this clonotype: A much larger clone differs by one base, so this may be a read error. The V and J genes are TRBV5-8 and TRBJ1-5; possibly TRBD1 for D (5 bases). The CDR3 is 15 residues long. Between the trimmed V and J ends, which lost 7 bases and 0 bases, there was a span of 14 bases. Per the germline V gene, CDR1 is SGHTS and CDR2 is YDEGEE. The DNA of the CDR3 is TGTGCCAGCGGCTCTACAGGAGATAGCAATCAGCCCCAGCATTTT. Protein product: CASGSTGDSNQPQHF.

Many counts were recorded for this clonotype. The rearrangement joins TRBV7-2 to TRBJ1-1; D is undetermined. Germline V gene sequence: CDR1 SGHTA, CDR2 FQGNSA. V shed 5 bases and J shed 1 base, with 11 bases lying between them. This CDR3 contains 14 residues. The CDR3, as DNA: TGTGCCAGCAGCCCGGACGGAGCGAACACTGAAGCTTTCTTT. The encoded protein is CASSPDGANTEAFF.

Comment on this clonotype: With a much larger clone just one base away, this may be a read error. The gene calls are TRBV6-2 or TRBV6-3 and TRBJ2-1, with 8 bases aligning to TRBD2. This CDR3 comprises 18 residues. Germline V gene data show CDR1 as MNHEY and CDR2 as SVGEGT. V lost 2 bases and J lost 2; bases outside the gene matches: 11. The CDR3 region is CASSYPTAGGNPYNEQFF. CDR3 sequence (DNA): TGTGCCAGCAGTTACCCTACTGCGGGGGGCAATCCCTACAATGAGCAGTTCTTC.

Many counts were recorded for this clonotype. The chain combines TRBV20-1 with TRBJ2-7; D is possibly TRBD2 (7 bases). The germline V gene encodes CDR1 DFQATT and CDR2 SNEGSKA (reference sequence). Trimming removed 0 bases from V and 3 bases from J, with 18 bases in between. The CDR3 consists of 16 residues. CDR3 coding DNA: TGCAGTGCTAGAGACCTGACTAGGGGGGGCGGCTACGAGCAGTACTTC. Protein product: CSARDLTRGGGYEQYF.

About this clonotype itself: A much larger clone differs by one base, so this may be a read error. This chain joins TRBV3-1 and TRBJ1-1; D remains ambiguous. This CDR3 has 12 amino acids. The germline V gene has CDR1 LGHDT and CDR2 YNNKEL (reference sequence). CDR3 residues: CASSQDSHEALF. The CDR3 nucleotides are TGTGCCAGCAGCCAAGATTCTCATGAAGCTCTCTTT. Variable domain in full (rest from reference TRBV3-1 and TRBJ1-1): DTAVSQTPKYLVTQMGNDKSIKCEQNLGHDTMYWYKQDSKKFLKIMFSYNNKELIINETVPNRFSPKSPDKAHLNLHINSLELGDSAVYFCASSQDSHEALFGQGTRLTVV.

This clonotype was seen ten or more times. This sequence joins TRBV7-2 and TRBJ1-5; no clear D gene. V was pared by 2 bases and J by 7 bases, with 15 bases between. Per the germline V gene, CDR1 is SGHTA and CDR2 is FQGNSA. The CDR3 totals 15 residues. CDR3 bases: TGTGCCAGCAGCTTACGATCGGGGAAGGGACAGCCCCAGCATTTT. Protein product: CASSLRSGKGQPQHF.

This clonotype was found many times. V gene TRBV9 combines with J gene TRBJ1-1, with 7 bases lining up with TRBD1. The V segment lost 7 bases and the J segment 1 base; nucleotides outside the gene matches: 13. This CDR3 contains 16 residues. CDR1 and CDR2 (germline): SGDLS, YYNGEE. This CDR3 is CASSPPEQGTNTEAFF. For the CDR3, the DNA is TGTGCCAGCTCCCCCCCCGAACAGGGGACGAACACTGAAGCTTTCTTT.

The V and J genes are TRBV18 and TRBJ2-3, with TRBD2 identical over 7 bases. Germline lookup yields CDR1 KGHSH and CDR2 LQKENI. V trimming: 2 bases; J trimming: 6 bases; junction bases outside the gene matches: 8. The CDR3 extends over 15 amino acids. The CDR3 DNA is TGTGCCAGCTCACCAGGGGCTAGCGGAGTGGATACGCAGTATTTT. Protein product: CASSPGASGVDTQYF.

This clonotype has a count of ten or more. The CDR3 loop is CASSQGLAEYNEQFF. The CDR3 DNA reads TGTGCCAGCAGCCAGGGACTAGCAGAGTACAATGAGCAGTTCTTC. The chain combines TRBV7-6 with TRBJ2-1, with 9 bases aligning to TRBD2. The CDR3 totals 15 residues. Germline V gene lookup returns CDR1 SGHVS and CDR2 FNYEAQ. With V trimmed by 5 bases and J by 4 bases, 6 bases remained unmatched.

In DNA form, the CDR3 reads TGCAGTGCTAGGGGGAATTACAATGAGCAGTTCTTC. Protein product: CSARGNYNEQFF. The chain employs TRBV20-1 and TRBJ2-1; the D is unclear. Deletions cut 3 bases from V and 4 bases from J, with 7 bases between. CDR3 length: 12 residues. From germline, CDR1 is DFQATT and CDR2 SNEGSKA (reference sequence).

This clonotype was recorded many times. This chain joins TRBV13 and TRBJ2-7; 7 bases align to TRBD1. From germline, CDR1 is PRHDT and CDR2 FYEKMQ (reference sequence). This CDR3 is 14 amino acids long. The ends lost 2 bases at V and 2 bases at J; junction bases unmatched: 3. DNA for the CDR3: TGTGCCAGCAGCTTATCCCAGGGGGCCTACGAGCAGTACTTC. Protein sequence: CASSLSQGAYEQYF.

The CDR3 loop reads CASSGGLAGPDTQYF. The CDR3 nucleotides read TGTGCCAGCAGCGGTGGACTAGCCGGGCCAGATACGCAGTATTTT. This chain connects TRBV11-2 to TRBJ2-3, with TRBD2 matching over 8 bases. The CDR3 extends over 15 amino acids. Germline loops: CDR1 SGHAT, CDR2 FQNNGV. V trimming: 5 bases; J trimming: 4 bases; junction bases outside the gene matches: 8.

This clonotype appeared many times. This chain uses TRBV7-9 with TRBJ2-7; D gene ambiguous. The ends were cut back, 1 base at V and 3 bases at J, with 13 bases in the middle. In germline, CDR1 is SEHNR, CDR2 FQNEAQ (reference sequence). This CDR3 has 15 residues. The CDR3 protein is CASSLGWQQVYEQYF. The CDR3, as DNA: TGTGCCAGCAGCTTAGGCTGGCAGCAAGTCTACGAGCAGTACTTC.

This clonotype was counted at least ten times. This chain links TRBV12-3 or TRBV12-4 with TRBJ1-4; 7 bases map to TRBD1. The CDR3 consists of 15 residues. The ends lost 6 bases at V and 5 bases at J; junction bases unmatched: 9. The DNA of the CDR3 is TGTGCCAGCAGCACCCGACAGGGACTCAATGAAAAACTGTTTTTT. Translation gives CASSTRQGLNEKLFF.

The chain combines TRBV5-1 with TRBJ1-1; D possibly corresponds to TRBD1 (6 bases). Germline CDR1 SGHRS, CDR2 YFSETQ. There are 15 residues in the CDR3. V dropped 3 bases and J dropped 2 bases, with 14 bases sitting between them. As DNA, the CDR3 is TGCGCCAGCAGCTCGGACAGCGGGGCCAACACTGAAGCTTTCTTT. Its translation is CASSSDSGANTEAFF. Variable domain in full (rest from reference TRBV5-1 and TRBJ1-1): KAGVTQTPRYLIKTRGQQVTLSCSPISGHRSVSWYQQTPGQGLQFLFEYFSETQRNKGNFPGRFSGRQFSNSRSEMNVSTLELGDSALYLCASSSDSGANTEAFFGQGTRLTVV.

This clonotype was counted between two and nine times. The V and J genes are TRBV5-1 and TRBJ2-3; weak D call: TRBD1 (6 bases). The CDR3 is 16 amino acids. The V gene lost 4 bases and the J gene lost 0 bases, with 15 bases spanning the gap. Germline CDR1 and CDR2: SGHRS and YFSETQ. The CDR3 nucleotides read TGCGCCAGCAGCCCGGGACAAGGGATCAGCACAGATACGCAGTATTTT. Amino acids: CASSPGQGISTDTQYF.

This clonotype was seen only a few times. The CDR3 protein is CSARSGIPHVGTDTQYF. The CDR3 DNA sequence: TGCAGTGCTAGATCGGGGATACCCCACGTTGGGACAGATACGCAGTATTTT. The chain has TRBV20-1 and TRBJ2-3; D perhaps matches TRBD2 (5 bases). The V end lost 2 bases, the J end lost 3 bases, and 21 bases lay between the germline ends. The CDR3 loop spans 17 amino acids. CDR1 and CDR2 (germline): DFQATT, SNEGSKA (reference sequence).

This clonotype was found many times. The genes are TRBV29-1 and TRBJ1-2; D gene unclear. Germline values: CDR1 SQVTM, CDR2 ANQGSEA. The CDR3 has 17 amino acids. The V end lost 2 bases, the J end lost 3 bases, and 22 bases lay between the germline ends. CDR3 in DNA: TGCAGCGTTGAATCCCGCCCGGGCTCCCGGGAGTACTATGGCTACACCTTC. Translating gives CSVESRPGSREYYGYTF.

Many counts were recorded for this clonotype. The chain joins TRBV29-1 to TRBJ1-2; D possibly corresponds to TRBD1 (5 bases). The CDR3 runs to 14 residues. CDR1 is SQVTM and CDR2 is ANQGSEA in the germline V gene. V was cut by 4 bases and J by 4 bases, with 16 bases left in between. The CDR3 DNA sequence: TGCAGCGTTGCAAACAGGTTGACGGGCTATGGCTACACCTTC. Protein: CSVANRLTGYGYTF. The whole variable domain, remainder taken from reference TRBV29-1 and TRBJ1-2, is SAVISQKPSRDICQRGTSLTIQCQVDSQVTMMFWYRQQPGQSLTLIATANQGSEATYESGFVIDKFPISRPNLTFSTLTVSNMSPEDSSIYLCSVANRLTGYGYTFGSGTRLTVV.